Ten or more counts support the clone carrying this T cell receptor beta chain. What it binds is unknown. The source of the sample is a study of molecular identifiers for immune sequencing clone quantification. Study-wide background: Replicates partitioned RNA from about 20,000 or 100,000 naive CD8 cells into five parts, sequencing four.

Deletions cut 3 bases from V and 2 bases from J, with 2 bases between. Germline V gives CDR1 MDHEN, CDR2 SYDVKM. There are 12 residues in the CDR3. Findings and caveats of the study: Jurkat TCR RNA from one cell was spiked into more than 800,000 naive cells, and it was reportedly detectable there.

Preparation of the bulk TCR libraries relied on previously described methods and listed TCR primers. MiXCR, applied by TCRdb to the PCR reads, yields one record per CDR3 protein. The sample lists some 590,000 distinct CDR3 sequences, 25% occurring once. With RNA at 10%, 30% or 50%, naive CD8 libraries came from approximately 22,000 to 940,000 sorted cells. Sequences were obtained from naive CD8+ T cells from blood, with Jurkat cell RNA spiked in. Specified subset: FACS-sorted CD8+CD4-CCR7+CD45RA+ naive T cells. The chain joins TRBV28 to TRBJ2-1; D ambiguous. The TCR was taken from a human donor in good health. Some libraries in this study had Jurkat cell RNA spiked in. The CDR3 here is CASSFTYNEQFF. DNA of the CDR3: TGTGCCAGCAGTTTTACCTACAATGAGCAGTTCTTC.